This T cell receptor (beta chain) originates from a study of blood T cell repertoires in COVID-19. In the source study's methods: Estimation of nucleated cell counts was performed using reference gene primer amplification. Produced via immunoSEQ multiplex PCR; TCRdb's table is partial and in-frame only. V, J and clone size were drawn from that table, and D and trimming were deduced from the DNA. This sample yields over 30,000 clones, of which around 88% are seen a single time; almost 5% belongs to the top ten. Germline V gene data show CDR1 as LGHDT and CDR2 as YNNKEL (reference sequence). This CDR3 contains 14 residues. V dropped 1 base and J dropped 5 bases, with 12 bases sitting between them.

This clonotype originated in a woman aged 65 to 85 with active COVID-19. The sequenced material came from peripheral blood. V is TRBV3-1 (or the pseudogene TRBV3-2) and J is TRBJ2-7; maybe TRBD1 (5 bases). The CDR3 spells CASSQVGTGNEQYF. The CDR3 DNA sequence: TGTGCCAGCAGCCAAGTGGGCACAGGAAACGAGCAGTACTTC.